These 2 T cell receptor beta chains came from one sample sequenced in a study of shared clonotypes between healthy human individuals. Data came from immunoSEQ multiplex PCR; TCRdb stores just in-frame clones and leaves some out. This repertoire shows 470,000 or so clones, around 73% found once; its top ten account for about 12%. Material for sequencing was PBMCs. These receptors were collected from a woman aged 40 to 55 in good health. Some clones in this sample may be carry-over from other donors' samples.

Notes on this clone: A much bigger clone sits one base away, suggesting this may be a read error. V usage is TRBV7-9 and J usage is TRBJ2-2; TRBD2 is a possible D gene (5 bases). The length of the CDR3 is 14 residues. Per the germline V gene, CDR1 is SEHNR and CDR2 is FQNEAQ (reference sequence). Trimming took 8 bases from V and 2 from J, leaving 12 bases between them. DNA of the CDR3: TGTGCCAGCGGCTGGACGGGAAACACCGGGGAGCTGTTTTTT. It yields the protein CASGWTGNTGELFF.

This chain's CDR3 is CASSISGRTSYEQYF. The DNA of the CDR3 is TGCGCCAGCAGCATTAGCGGGAGAACGTCCTACGAGCAGTACTTC. The V gene is TRBV5-1, the J gene TRBJ2-7, with 9 bases fitting TRBD2. CDR3 length: 15 amino acids. Germline V gives CDR1 SGHRS, CDR2 YFSETQ. With 4 bases clipped from V and 1 base from J, the junction kept 6 bases outside the gene matches. The variable domain in full, completed from reference TRBV5-1 and TRBJ2-7, reads KAGVTQTPRYLIKTRGQQVTLSCSPISGHRSVSWYQQTPGQGLQFLFEYFSETQRNKGNFPGRFSGRQFSNSRSEMNVSTLELGDSALYLCASSISGRTSYEQYFGPGTRLTVT.